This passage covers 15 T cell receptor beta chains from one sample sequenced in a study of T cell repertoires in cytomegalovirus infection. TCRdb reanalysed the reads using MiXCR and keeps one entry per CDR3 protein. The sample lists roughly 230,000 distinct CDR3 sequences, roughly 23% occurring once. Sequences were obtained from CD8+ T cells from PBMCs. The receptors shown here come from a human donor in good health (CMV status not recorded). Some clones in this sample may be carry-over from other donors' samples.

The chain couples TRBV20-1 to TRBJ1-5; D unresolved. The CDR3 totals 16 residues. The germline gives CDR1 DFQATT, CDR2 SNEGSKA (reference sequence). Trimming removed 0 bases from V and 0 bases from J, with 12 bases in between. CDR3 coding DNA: TGCAGTGCTAGAGAAGGGCCCGGGATTAGCAATCAGCCCCAGCATTTT. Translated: CSAREGPGISNQPQHF.

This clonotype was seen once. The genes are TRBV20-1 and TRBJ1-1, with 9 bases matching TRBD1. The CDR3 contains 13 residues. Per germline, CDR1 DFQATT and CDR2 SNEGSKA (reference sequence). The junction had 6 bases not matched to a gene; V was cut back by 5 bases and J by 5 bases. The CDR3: CSALDRGRTEAFF. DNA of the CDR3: TGCAGTGCTCTCGACAGGGGGAGAACTGAAGCTTTCTTT.

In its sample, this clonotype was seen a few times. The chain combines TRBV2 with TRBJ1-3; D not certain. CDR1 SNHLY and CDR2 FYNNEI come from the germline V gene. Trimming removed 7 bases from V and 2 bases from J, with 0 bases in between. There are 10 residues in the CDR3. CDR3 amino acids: CASTGNTIYF. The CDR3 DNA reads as TGTGCCAGCACTGGAAACACCATATATTTT. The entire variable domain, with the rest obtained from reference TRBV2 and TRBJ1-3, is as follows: EPEVTQTPSHQVTQMGQEVILRCVPISNHLYFYWYRQILGQKVEFLVSFYNNEISEKSEIFDDQFSVERPDGSNFTLKIRSTKLEDSAMYFCASTGNTIYFGEGSWLTVV.

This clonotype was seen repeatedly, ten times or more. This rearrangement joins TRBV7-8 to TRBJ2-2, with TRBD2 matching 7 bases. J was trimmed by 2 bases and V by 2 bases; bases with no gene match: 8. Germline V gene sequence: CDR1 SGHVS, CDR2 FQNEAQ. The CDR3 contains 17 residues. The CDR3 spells CASSLLSSGENTGELFF. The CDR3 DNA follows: TGTGCCAGCAGCTTATTGTCCAGCGGGGAAAACACCGGGGAGCTGTTTTTT.

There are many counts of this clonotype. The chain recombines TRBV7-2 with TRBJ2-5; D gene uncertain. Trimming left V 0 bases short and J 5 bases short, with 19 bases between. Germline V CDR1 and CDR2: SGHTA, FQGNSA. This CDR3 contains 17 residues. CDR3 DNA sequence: TGTGCCAGCAGCTTAGCGAAGCCCAGAACCGCTTGGGAGACCCAGTACTTC. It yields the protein CASSLAKPRTAWETQYF. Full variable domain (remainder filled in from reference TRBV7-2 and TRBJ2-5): GAGVSQSPSNKVTEKGKDVELRCDPISGHTALYWYRQSLGQGLEFLIYFQGNSAPDKSGLPSDRFSAERTGGSVSTLTIQRTQQEDSAVYLCASSLAKPRTAWETQYFGPGTRLLVL.

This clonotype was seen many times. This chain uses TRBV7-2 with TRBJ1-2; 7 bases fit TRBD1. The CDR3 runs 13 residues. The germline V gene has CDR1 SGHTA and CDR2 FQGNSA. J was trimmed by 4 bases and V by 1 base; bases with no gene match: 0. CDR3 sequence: CASSLGTGYGYTF. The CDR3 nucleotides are TGTGCCAGCAGCTTAGGGACAGGCTATGGCTACACCTTC.

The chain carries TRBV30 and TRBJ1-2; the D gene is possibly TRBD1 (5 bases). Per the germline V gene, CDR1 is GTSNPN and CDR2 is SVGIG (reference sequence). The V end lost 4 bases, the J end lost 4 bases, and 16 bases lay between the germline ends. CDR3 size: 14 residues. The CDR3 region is CAWIRRGAGYGYTF. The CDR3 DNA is TGTGCCTGGATTAGAAGGGGAGCCGGCTATGGCTACACCTTC.

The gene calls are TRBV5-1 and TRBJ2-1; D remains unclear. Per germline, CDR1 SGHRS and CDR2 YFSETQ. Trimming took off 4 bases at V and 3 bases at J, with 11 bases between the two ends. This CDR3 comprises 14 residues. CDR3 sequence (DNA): TGCGCCAGCAGCCTGGGTCAGGACTACAATGAGCAGTTCTTC. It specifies CASSLGQDYNEQFF.

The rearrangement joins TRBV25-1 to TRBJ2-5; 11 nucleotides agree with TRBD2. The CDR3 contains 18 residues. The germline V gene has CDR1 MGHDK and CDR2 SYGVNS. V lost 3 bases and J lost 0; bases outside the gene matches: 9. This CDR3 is CASSDIAGGETYQETQYF. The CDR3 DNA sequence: TGTGCCAGCAGTGACATAGCGGGGGGGGAGACTTACCAAGAGACCCAGTACTTC.

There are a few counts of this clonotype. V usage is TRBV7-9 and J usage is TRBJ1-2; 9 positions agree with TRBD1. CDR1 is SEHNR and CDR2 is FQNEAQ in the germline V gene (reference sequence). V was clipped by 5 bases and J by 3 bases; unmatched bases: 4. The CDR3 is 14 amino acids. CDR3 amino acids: CASSPGQGHYGYTF. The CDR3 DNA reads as TGTGCCAGCAGCCCCGGACAGGGGCACTATGGCTACACCTTC.

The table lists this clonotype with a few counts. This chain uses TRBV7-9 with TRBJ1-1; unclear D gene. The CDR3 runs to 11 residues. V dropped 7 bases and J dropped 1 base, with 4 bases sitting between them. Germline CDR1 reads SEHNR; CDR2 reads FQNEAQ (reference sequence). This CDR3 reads CASTANTEAFF. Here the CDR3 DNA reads TGTGCCAGCACGGCGAACACTGAAGCTTTCTTT.

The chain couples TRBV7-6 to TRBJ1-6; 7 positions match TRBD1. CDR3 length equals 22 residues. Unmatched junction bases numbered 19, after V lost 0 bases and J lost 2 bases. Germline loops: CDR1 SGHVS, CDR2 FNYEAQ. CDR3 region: CASSLAVALGQAEKAYNSPLHF. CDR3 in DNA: TGTGCCAGCAGCTTAGCTGTTGCCCTTGGACAGGCCGAAAAGGCCTATAATTCACCCCTCCACTTT.

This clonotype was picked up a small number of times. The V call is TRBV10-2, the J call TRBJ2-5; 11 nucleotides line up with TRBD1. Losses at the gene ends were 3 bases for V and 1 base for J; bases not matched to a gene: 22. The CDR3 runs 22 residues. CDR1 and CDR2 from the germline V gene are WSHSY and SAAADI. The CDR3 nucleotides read TGCGCCAGCAGTGACCAAGGTGGACAGGGGGCGAGTTTGTGGAGCGTCCAAGAGACCCAGTACTTC. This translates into CASSDQGGQGASLWSVQETQYF.

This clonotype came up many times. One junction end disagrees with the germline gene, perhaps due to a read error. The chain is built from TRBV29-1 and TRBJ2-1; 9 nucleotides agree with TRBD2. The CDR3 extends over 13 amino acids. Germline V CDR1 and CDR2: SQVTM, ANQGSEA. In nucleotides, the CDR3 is TGCAGCTCGGGACTAGCCTCCTCCAATGAGCAGTTCTTC. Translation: CSSGLASSNEQFF.

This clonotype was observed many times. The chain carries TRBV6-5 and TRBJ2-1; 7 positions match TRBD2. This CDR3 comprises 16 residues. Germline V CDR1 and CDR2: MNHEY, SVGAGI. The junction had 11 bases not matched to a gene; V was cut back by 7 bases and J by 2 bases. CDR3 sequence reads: CASKRYLGTTYNEQFF. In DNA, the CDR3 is TGTGCCAGCAAGAGGTACTTAGGGACTACCTACAATGAGCAGTTCTTC.